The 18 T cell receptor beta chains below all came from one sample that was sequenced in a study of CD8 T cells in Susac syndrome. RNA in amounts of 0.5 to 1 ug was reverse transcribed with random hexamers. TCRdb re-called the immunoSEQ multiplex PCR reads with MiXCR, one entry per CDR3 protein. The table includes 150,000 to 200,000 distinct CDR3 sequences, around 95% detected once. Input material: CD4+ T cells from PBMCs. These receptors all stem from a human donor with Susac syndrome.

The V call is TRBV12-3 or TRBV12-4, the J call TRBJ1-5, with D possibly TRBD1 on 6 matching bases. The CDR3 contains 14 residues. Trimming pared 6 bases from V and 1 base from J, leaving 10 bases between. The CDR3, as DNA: TGTGCCAGCAGCCGAACAGGGAGCAATCAGCCCCAGCATTTT. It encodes CASSRTGSNQPQHF.

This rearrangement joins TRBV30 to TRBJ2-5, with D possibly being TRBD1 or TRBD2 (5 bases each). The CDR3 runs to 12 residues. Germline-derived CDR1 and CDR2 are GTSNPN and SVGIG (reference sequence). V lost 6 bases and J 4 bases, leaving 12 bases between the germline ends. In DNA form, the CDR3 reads TGTGCCTGCAGGGACGTGGGAGAGACCCAGTACTTC. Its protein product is CACRDVGETQYF.

CDR3 nucleotide sequence: TGCAGCGTTGAAGGTTCGCCCCTAGACACCATATATTTT. It codes for CSVEGSPLDTIYF. The rearrangement joins TRBV29-1 to TRBJ1-3, with unresolved D. Trimming cost V 1 base and J 8 bases, with 12 bases left between them. Germline V lookup: CDR1 SQVTM, CDR2 ANQGSEA. CDR3 size: 13 residues.

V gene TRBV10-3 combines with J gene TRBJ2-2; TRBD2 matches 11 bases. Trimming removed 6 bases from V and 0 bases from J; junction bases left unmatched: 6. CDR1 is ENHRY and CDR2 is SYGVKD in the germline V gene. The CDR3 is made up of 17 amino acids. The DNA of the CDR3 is TGTGCCATCAGCCCCGGGACTAGCGGCCCGAACACCGGGGAGCTGTTTTTT. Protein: CAISPGTSGPNTGELFF.

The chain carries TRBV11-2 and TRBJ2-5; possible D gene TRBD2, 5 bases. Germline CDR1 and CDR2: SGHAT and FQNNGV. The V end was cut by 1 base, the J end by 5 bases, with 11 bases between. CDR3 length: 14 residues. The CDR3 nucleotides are TGTGCCAGCAGCTTAGGTGGGAGTTTGGAGACCCAGTACTTC. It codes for CASSLGGSLETQYF.

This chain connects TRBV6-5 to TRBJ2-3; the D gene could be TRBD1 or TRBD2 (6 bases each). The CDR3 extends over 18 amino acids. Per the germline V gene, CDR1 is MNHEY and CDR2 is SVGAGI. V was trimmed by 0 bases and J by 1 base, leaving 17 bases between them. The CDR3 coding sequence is TGTGCCAGCAGTTACTCTTGGGGGGCCACCGGAGGCACAGATACGCAGTATTTT. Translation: CASSYSWGATGGTDTQYF.

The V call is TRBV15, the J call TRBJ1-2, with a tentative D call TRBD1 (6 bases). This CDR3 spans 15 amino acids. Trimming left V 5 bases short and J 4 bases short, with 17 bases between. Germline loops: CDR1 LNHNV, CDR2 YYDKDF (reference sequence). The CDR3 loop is CATSSRSGTLYGYTF. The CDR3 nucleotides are TGTGCCACCAGCTCCCGATCCGGGACACTCTATGGCTACACCTTC.

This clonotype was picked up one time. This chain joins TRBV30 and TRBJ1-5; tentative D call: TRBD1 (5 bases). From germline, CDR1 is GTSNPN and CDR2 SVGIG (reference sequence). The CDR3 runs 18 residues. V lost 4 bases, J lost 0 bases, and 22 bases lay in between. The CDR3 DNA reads TGTGCCTGGACCTCCCCAGAGGGACGGACATATAGCAATCAGCCCCAGCATTTT. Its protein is CAWTSPEGRTYSNQPQHF. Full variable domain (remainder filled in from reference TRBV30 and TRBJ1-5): SQTIHQWPATLVQPVGSPLSLECTVEGTSNPNLYWYRQAAGRGLQLLFYSVGIGQISSEVPQNLSASRPQDRQFILSSKKLLLSDSGFYLCAWTSPEGRTYSNQPQHFGDGTRLSIL.

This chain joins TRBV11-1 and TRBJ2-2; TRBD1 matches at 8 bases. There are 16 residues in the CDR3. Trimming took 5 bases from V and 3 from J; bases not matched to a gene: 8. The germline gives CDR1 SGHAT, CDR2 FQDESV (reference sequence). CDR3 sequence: CASSPGQGADTGELFF. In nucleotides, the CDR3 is TGTGCCAGCAGCCCCGGCCAGGGGGCAGACACCGGGGAGCTGTTTTTT.

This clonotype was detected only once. The CDR3, as DNA: TGCAGCGTTCTACCGGGACAGGGGAGGGACGGGGAGCTGTTTTTT. It encodes CSVLPGQGRDGELFF. This chain links TRBV29-1 with TRBJ2-2; TRBD1 matches at 10 bases. This CDR3 region has 15 residues. The ends lost 5 bases at V and 7 bases at J; junction bases unmatched: 10. Looked up from germline, CDR1 is SQVTM and CDR2 is ANQGSEA.

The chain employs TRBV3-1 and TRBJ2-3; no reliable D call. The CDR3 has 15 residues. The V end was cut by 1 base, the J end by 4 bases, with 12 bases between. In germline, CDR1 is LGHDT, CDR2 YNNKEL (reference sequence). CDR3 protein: CASSQVLPGADTQYF. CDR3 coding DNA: TGTGCCAGCAGCCAAGTACTCCCCGGCGCAGATACGCAGTATTTT.

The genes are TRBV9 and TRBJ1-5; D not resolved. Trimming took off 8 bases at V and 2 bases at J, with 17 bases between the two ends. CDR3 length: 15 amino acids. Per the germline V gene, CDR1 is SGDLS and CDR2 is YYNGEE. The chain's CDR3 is CARTLAGIGNQPQHF. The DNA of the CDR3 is TGTGCCAGAACCCTCGCCGGGATCGGCAATCAGCCCCAGCATTTT.

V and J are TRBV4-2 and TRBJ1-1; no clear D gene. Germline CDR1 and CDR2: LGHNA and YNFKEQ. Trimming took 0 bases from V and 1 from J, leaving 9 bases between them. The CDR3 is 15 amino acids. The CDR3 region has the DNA TGTGCCAGCAGCCAAGATCTCACCGGGAACACTGAAGCTTTCTTT. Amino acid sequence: CASSQDLTGNTEAFF.

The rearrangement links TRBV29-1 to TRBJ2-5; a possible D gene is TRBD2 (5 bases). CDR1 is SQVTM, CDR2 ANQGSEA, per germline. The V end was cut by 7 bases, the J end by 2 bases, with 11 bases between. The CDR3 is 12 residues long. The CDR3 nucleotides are TGCAGCGGCGCCGGGATGCAAGAGACCCAGTACTTC. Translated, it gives CSGAGMQETQYF.

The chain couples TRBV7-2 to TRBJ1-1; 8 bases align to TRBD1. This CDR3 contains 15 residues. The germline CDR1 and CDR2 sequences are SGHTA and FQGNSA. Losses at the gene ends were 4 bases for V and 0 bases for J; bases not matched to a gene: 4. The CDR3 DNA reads TGTGCCAGCAGCTCCCGGGACAGGATGAACACTGAAGCTTTCTTT. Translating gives CASSSRDRMNTEAFF.

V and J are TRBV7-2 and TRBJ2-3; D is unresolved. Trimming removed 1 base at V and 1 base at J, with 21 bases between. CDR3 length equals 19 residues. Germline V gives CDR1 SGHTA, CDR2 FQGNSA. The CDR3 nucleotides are TGTGCCAGCAGCTTAGTTCATCCGATTGGGCCCCTAGGCACAGATACGCAGTATTTT. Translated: CASSLVHPIGPLGTDTQYF.

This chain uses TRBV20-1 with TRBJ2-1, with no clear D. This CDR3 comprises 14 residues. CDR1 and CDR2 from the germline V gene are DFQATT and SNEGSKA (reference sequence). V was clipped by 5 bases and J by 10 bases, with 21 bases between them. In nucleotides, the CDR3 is TGCAGTGCTCCCAACCCGGGCTGGGCGGAAGAGCAGTTCTTC. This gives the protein CSAPNPGWAEEQFF.

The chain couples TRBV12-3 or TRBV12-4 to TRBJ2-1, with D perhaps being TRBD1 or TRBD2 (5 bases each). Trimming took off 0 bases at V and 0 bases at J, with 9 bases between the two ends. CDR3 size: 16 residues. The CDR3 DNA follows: TGTGCCAGCAGTTTAGCCGTAGGGACCTCCTACAATGAGCAGTTCTTC. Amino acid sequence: CASSLAVGTSYNEQFF.